The source of this T cell receptor (beta chain) is a study of sequential checkpoint blockade in melanoma. Study-level information: Arm A got nivolumab then ipilimumab; arm B the reverse, 1:1.

The sample's treatment: randomized to nivolumab then ipilimumab (arm A) or the reverse (arm B). No patient had prior DNA-damaging chemotherapy. From thawed PBMCs, live CD3+CD8+ cells negative for CD19 and CD56 were sorted. Profiled with immunoSEQ multiplex PCR; TCRdb holds only in-frame clones, not every one. The table includes about 17,000 clones, over 60% detected once. The origin of this receptor is a human donor with melanoma. Sequencing used CD8+ T cells sorted from blood (inferred from file names), obtained from a patient given nivolumab and ipilimumab in sequence.

CDR3 DNA: TGCGCCAGCAGCCCAGCTAGCGGGGGGGATTTGGTTACGCAGTATTTT. It specifies CASSPASGGDLVTQYF. This rearrangement joins TRBV4-3 to TRBJ2-3, with TRBD2 matching 12 bases. Trimming removed 4 bases from V and 8 bases from J; junction bases left unmatched: 10. The CDR3 runs to 16 residues. Germline CDR1 is LGHNA and CDR2 is YSLEER.